What follows are 16 T cell receptor beta chains derived from one specimen sequenced in a study of T cell changes during pregnancy in multiple sclerosis. Sequencing used immunoSEQ multiplex PCR; TCRdb keeps in-frame clones, though not all of them. The table has 84,000 or so clones, roughly 93% seen once. The sequenced sample was peripheral blood, obtained in the third trimester of pregnancy. These receptor sequences come from a female donor with multiple sclerosis, enrolled in a pregnancy study.

The V call is TRBV20-1, the J call TRBJ2-1, with D possibly TRBD1 on 5 matching bases. Germline CDR1 DFQATT, CDR2 SNEGSKA (reference sequence). This CDR3 contains 10 residues. The V gene lost 6 bases and the J gene lost 14 bases, with 14 bases spanning the gap. The CDR3, as DNA: TGCAGTGCGGCCGATTTCAGGGAGTTCTTC. Its protein product is CSAADFREFF.

The chain uses TRBV2 and TRBJ1-1; D is ambiguous. Germline CDR1 and CDR2: SNHLY and FYNNEI. The CDR3 runs 13 residues. V was pared by 6 bases and J by 1 base, with 9 bases between. CDR3 bases: TGTGCCAGCAGGGTCGGTCCGAACACTGAAGCTTTCTTT. Its translation is CASRVGPNTEAFF.

The rearrangement joins TRBV27 to TRBJ2-7; D is uncertain. The CDR3 runs to 13 residues. The germline gives CDR1 MNHEY, CDR2 SMNVEV (reference sequence). V was pared by 5 bases and J by 6 bases, with 14 bases between. The CDR3 DNA follows: TGTGCCAGCAGTAAACTACCTTTAGGCGAGCAGTACTTC. As protein: CASSKLPLGEQYF.

The rearrangement uses TRBV27 and TRBJ1-2, with D possibly TRBD1 on 6 matching bases. From germline, CDR1 is MNHEY and CDR2 SMNVEV (reference sequence). The length of the CDR3 is 13 residues. Trimming pared 7 bases from V and 5 bases from J, leaving 14 bases between. CDR3 region: CASKVGQGYGYTF. The CDR3, as DNA: TGTGCCAGCAAGGTCGGGCAGGGGTATGGCTACACCTTC.

About this clone itself: Different DNA sequences within this sample yield the same CDR3. The V and J genes are TRBV6-1 and TRBJ2-7; 7 nucleotides agree with TRBD1. CDR1 and CDR2 (germline): MNHNS, SASEGT. V trimming: 4 bases; J trimming: 4 bases; junction bases outside the gene matches: 4. This CDR3 is 13 amino acids long. In DNA, the CDR3 is TGTGCCAGCAGTGCGGGACAGTTGTACGAGCAGTACTTC. This gives the protein CASSAGQLYEQYF.

This sequence joins TRBV5-5 and TRBJ2-7; 10 bases agree with TRBD1. The CDR3 is made up of 14 amino acids. Germline values: CDR1 SGHKS, CDR2 YYEKEE (reference sequence). Trimming took 2 bases from V and 3 from J; bases not matched to a gene: 2. The CDR3 nucleotides read TGTGCCAGCAGCTTCTGGGACAGGGGCTACGAGCAGTACTTC. This gives the protein CASSFWDRGYEQYF.

The chain is built from TRBV7-9 and TRBJ1-1, with D possibly matching TRBD1 (6 bases). V dropped 5 bases and J dropped 8 bases, with 18 bases sitting between them. The CDR3 runs to 14 residues. The germline CDR1 and CDR2 sequences are SEHNR and FQNEAQ (reference sequence). The CDR3: CASSEDSESGEAFF. The CDR3 region has the DNA TGTGCCAGCAGCGAGGACAGTGAGTCGGGGGAAGCTTTCTTT.

The J gene is TRBJ2-3, the V gene TRBV6-4; TRBD1 agrees at 9 bases. V lost 5 bases, J lost 3 bases, and 3 bases stayed unmatched. Germline V lookup: CDR1 MRHNA, CDR2 SNTAGT. CDR3 length: 14 residues. CDR3 in DNA: TGTGCCAGCAGTCCACAGGGGGCAACAGATACGCAGTATTTT. As protein: CASSPQGATDTQYF.

The chain uses TRBV30 and TRBJ1-2; maybe TRBD1 (6 bases). Trimming removed 3 bases from V and 6 bases from J, with 17 bases in between. Germline-derived CDR1 and CDR2 are GTSNPN and SVGIG (reference sequence). The CDR3 runs 14 residues. CDR3 coding DNA: TGTGCCTGGAGCACGATAGGGGGGGGTGATGGCTACACCTTC. Translating gives CAWSTIGGGDGYTF.

Here the CDR3 reads CASSPPGQGLPDTEAFF. The CDR3 region has the DNA TGTGCCAGCAGCCCCCCCGGACAGGGGTTGCCTGACACTGAAGCTTTCTTT. The chain recombines TRBV7-9 with TRBJ1-1; 9 nucleotides agree with TRBD1. This CDR3 spans 17 amino acids. V was pared by 5 bases and J by 3 bases, with 13 bases of the junction left unmatched. CDR1 and CDR2 from the germline V gene are SEHNR and FQNEAQ (reference sequence). Drawing the rest from reference TRBV7-9 and TRBJ1-1, the complete variable domain is DTGVSQNPRHKITKRGQNVTFRCDPISEHNRLYWYRQTLGQGPEFLTYFQNEAQLEKSRLLSDRFSAERPKGSFSTLEIQRTEQGDSAMYLCASSPPGQGLPDTEAFFGQGTRLTVV.

The V call is TRBV5-8, the J call TRBJ1-1, with a weak D call TRBD1 (6 bases). Deletions cut 0 bases from V and 5 bases from J, with 14 bases between. Germline loops: CDR1 SGHTS, CDR2 YDEGEE. CDR3 length equals 15 residues. For the CDR3, the DNA is TGTGCCAGCAGCTTGGGACAGGCCGTTTGGACTGAAGCTTTCTTT. It yields the protein CASSLGQAVWTEAFF. Variable domain in full (rest from reference TRBV5-8 and TRBJ1-1): EAGVTQSPTHLIKTRGQQATLRCSPISGHTSVYWYQQALGLGLQFLLWYDEGEERNRGNFPPRFSGRQFPNYSSELNVNALELEDSALYLCASSLGQAVWTEAFFGQGTRLTVV.

This clone was observed a few times. The chain combines TRBV27 with TRBJ1-2; D call uncertain. Trimming stripped 9 bases from V and 8 bases from J, with 13 bases between. The CDR3 runs to 11 residues. The germline V gene has CDR1 MNHEY and CDR2 SMNVEV (reference sequence). This CDR3 reads CASTSTDGYTF. In nucleotides, the CDR3 is TGTGCCAGTACCTCTACAGACGGCTACACCTTC.

This chain links TRBV7-6 with TRBJ2-3; 7 positions match TRBD1. The J segment lost 1 base and the V segment lost 5 bases, leaving 12 bases of the junction unmatched. The CDR3 sequence is 17 residues long. Looked up from germline, CDR1 is SGHVS and CDR2 is FNYEAQ. For the CDR3, the DNA is TGTGCCAGCAGCCCCGGCACGAGGGGGCCCCGCACAGATACGCAGTATTTT. This translates into CASSPGTRGPRTDTQYF.

V usage is TRBV9 and J usage is TRBJ2-3, with 8 nucleotides matching TRBD1. The CDR3 runs to 17 residues. Germline values: CDR1 SGDLS, CDR2 YYNGEE. With V trimmed by 3 bases and J by 8 bases, 17 bases remained unmatched. In DNA, the CDR3 is TGTGCCAGCAGCGGCCGAGCAGGGGGCGGAGCGGTCACTACGCAGTATTTT. Its protein is CASSGRAGGGAVTTQYF.

The chain carries TRBV7-9 and TRBJ2-5, with D possibly TRBD1 on 6 matching bases. Germline assignment: CDR1 SEHNR and CDR2 FQNEAQ (reference sequence). Trimming took off 2 bases at V and 3 bases at J, with 22 bases between the two ends. The CDR3 loop spans 18 amino acids. The CDR3 bases are TGTGCCAGCAGCTTATTAGGACTGGCTGGGGGCGAAAAAGAGACCCAGTACTTC. This codes for CASSLLGLAGGEKETQYF.

The CDR3 protein is CATSLQRGDNYGYTF. The CDR3 nucleotides are TGTGCCACCAGCTTGCAACGGGGGGATAACTATGGCTACACCTTC. J is TRBJ1-2 and V is TRBV15, with a possible D match to TRBD1 (5 bases). The germline V and J ends were trimmed by 5 bases and 1 base, with 14 bases remaining between them. Germline lookup yields CDR1 LNHNV and CDR2 YYDKDF (reference sequence). CDR3 size: 15 residues.